A single sample gave rise to the 15 T cell receptor beta chains below, sequenced in a study of CD8 T cells in Susac syndrome. Random hexamers were used to reverse transcribe the RNA input (about 0.5 to 1 ug). In TCRdb, the immunoSEQ multiplex PCR reads were re-called with MiXCR into one record per CDR3 protein. The repertoire holds about 130,000 distinct CDR3 sequences, about 95% seen once, with roughly 0.13% in the top ten. The sequenced sample was CD4+ T cells from PBMCs. These receptors originate from a human donor in good health.

V and J are TRBV18 and TRBJ2-5, with 8 bases fitting TRBD1. Germline assignment: CDR1 KGHSH and CDR2 LQKENI. V gave up 6 bases and J gave up 5 bases; unmatched junction bases: 11. The CDR3 is 15 residues long. DNA of the CDR3: TGTGCCAGCTCGCGGACAGGGTCGGTAGGGGAGACCCAGTACTTC. As protein: CASSRTGSVGETQYF. Full variable domain (missing parts from reference TRBV18 and TRBJ2-5): NAGVMQNPRHLVRRRGQEARLRCSPMKGHSHVYWYRQLPEEGLKFMVYLQKENIIDESGMPKERFSAEFPKEGPSILRIQQVVRGDSAAYFCASSRTGSVGETQYFGPGTRLLVL.

The chain uses TRBV5-1 and TRBJ2-5; D tentatively reads TRBD1 or TRBD2 (6 bases each). V gave up 4 bases and J gave up 0 bases, with 10 bases separating them. Germline V CDR1 and CDR2: SGHRS, YFSETQ. The CDR3 has 14 residues. CDR3 bases: TGCGCCAGCAGCGCGGGACAACACCAAGAGACCCAGTACTTC. It is translated as CASSAGQHQETQYF.

This clonotype is a singleton in its sample. This chain connects TRBV3-1 to TRBJ2-7, with 8 bases that match TRBD2. This CDR3 comprises 12 residues. Per the germline V gene, CDR1 is LGHDT and CDR2 is YNNKEL (reference sequence). With V trimmed by 7 bases and J by 3 bases, 2 bases remained unmatched. CDR3 loop: CASTGGNYEQYF. For the CDR3, the DNA is TGTGCCAGCACGGGGGGGAACTACGAGCAGTACTTC.

This clonotype was counted a single time. The J gene is TRBJ1-2, the V gene TRBV10-1; TRBD1 matches at 7 bases. CDR1 WNHNN and CDR2 SYGVQD come from the germline V gene (reference sequence). With V trimmed by 3 bases and J by 5 bases, 3 bases remained unmatched. The length of the CDR3 is 13 residues. The DNA for the CDR3 is TGCGCCAGCAGTGACAGGGGGGATTATGGCTACACCTTC. It translates to CASSDRGDYGYTF.

The chain links TRBV5-1 to TRBJ1-1; no reliable D call. Per the germline V gene, CDR1 is SGHRS and CDR2 is YFSETQ. The CDR3 contains 14 residues. V was shortened by 7 bases and J by 7 bases, with 20 bases between the two germline ends. The chain's CDR3 is CASQSKPGSGEAFF. CDR3 in DNA: TGCGCCAGCCAAAGCAAGCCGGGGTCTGGTGAAGCTTTCTTT.

The V call is TRBV12-3 or TRBV12-4, the J call TRBJ2-2; D gene unclear. V was cut by 8 bases and J by 6 bases, with 13 bases left in between. CDR3 length equals 13 residues. CDR3: CASSRLIAGELFF. CDR3 nucleotide sequence: TGTGCCAGCTCGAGGTTAATAGCCGGGGAGCTGTTTTTT.

The CDR3 coding sequence is TGTGCCAGCAGCCAACAGGGTGGTCAGCCCCAGCATTTT. It codes for CASSQQGGQPQHF. J is TRBJ1-5 and V is TRBV6-2 or TRBV6-3; a possible D gene is TRBD1 (6 bases). CDR1 and CDR2 from the germline V gene are MNHEY and SVGEGT. V was shortened by 6 bases and J by 6 bases, with 12 bases between the two germline ends. This CDR3 is 13 amino acids long.

This clonotype was detected once. The DNA of the CDR3 is TGCAGTGCCAAGCGGCAGGGGGCACGGGAGCAGTACTTC. This sequence encodes CSAKRQGAREQYF. The chain has TRBV20-1 and TRBJ2-7; 8 bases map to TRBD1. Losses at the gene ends were 6 bases for V and 7 bases for J; bases not matched to a gene: 11. From germline, CDR1 is DFQATT and CDR2 SNEGSKA (reference sequence). This CDR3 region has 13 residues.

This sequence joins TRBV9 and TRBJ2-3; 7 positions agree with TRBD1. The CDR3 loop spans 15 amino acids. Germline lookup yields CDR1 SGDLS and CDR2 YYNGEE. Trimming cost V 0 bases and J 5 bases; bases outside gene matches: 6. This chain's CDR3 is CASSVVAGGRDTQYF. For the CDR3, the DNA is TGTGCCAGCAGCGTAGTGGCAGGGGGACGAGATACGCAGTATTTT.

This clonotype has more than one count but fewer than ten. The V and J genes are TRBV14 and TRBJ2-3, with no clear D. CDR3 length: 13 residues. Per germline, CDR1 SGHDN and CDR2 FVKESK. With 0 bases removed from V and 4 bases from J, the gap between germline ends came to 5 bases. CDR3 protein: CASSQDRSDTQYF. CDR3 DNA: TGTGCCAGCAGCCAAGATCGATCAGATACGCAGTATTTT.

The V call is TRBV5-1, the J call TRBJ2-2, with D maybe TRBD2 (5 bases). Trimming cost V 4 bases and J 3 bases, with 10 bases left between them. There are 14 residues in the CDR3. Germline V CDR1 and CDR2: SGHRS, YFSETQ. The CDR3 is CASSPGLDTGELFF. CDR3 nucleotide sequence: TGCGCCAGCAGCCCCGGACTTGACACCGGGGAGCTGTTTTTT.

The chain uses TRBV29-1 and TRBJ1-5; no firm D call. Between the trimmed V and J ends, which lost 5 bases and 4 bases, there was a span of 12 bases. The CDR3 is made up of 13 amino acids. The V gene's germline CDR1 is SQVTM and CDR2 ANQGSEA. The CDR3 DNA reads TGCAGCGTTCGTCTGGAGGTGAATCAGCCCCAGCATTTT. It translates to CSVRLEVNQPQHF.

The table lists this clonotype with a count of one. The J gene is TRBJ2-7, the V gene TRBV27; D tentatively fits TRBD1 or TRBD2 (5 bases each). The CDR3 is made up of 14 amino acids. The ends were cut back, 6 bases at V and 3 bases at J, with 15 bases in the middle. Germline V gene sequence: CDR1 MNHEY, CDR2 SMNVEV (reference sequence). The CDR3 loop reads CASRRLEGRYEQYF. Written as DNA, the CDR3 is TGTGCCAGCAGACGCCTCGAGGGGCGCTACGAGCAGTACTTC.

J is TRBJ2-7 and V is TRBV2, with 7 bases matching TRBD1. The CDR3 consists of 13 residues. From germline, CDR1 is SNHLY and CDR2 FYNNEI. J was trimmed by 4 bases and V by 6 bases; bases with no gene match: 6. CDR3 coding DNA: TGTGCCAGCAGATTATTACAGGGGTACGAGCAGTACTTC. Translating gives CASRLLQGYEQYF.

The V gene is TRBV7-8, the J gene TRBJ2-2; D is ambiguous. The germline CDR1 and CDR2 sequences are SGHVS and FQNEAQ. CDR3 length equals 13 residues. With 8 bases removed from V and 2 bases from J, the gap between germline ends came to 9 bases. The CDR3 reads CASVRLNTGELFF. CDR3 coding DNA: TGTGCCAGCGTCAGGCTAAACACCGGGGAGCTGTTTTTT.